A single T cell receptor (beta chain) is shown here with its context. Antigen: not known. There are 15 residues in the CDR3. V lost 0 bases and J 0 bases, leaving 6 bases between the germline ends. Looked up from germline, CDR1 is SGHVS and CDR2 is FQNEAQ. The data were obtained in a study of early T cells in non-severe SARS-CoV-2 infection. About the research overall: The input, bulk RNA from unsorted whole blood, was sequenced, and chains were unpaired. Study-level results: The VDJdb matching leaned toward anti-spike CD8 responses and overlooked private and CD4 specificities.

Unique molecular identifier tags were affixed to discrete cDNA molecules. One entry per CDR3 protein results from TCRdb running MiXCR on the 5' RACE reads. The sample lists some 64,000 distinct CDR3 sequences; 20% were seen once. This TCR came from an adult who was a healthcare worker with PCR-confirmed SARS-CoV-2 infection or an uninfected control (not recorded which). V usage is TRBV7-8 and J usage is TRBJ1-5; no firm D call. Sequences were derived from whole blood, sampled at baseline. In DNA, the CDR3 is TGTGCCAGCAGCTTAGCTAAATATAGCAATCAGCCCCAGCATTTT. Protein sequence: CASSLAKYSNQPQHF.